This T cell receptor beta chain was sequenced during a study of shared clonotypes between healthy human individuals. Study-level information: Donors consisted of two women and a few men between 18 and 49. CD8 memory received one plate per donor, CD8 naive two, CD4 memory three and CD4 naive three.

In replicate PCRs of sorted subsets, around 0.2 ug DNA, tens of thousands of T cell genomes, was used. Measured with immunoSEQ multiplex PCR; TCRdb has only the in-frame clones, and not every one. The repertoire consists of 600,000 to 750,000 clones, with 90% occurring once and the leading ten covering 30% to 40%. Germline V gene data show CDR1 as SQVTM and CDR2 as ANQGSEA. With 4 bases clipped from V and 4 bases from J, the junction kept 7 bases outside the gene matches. This CDR3 comprises 14 residues. This sequence originates from a man younger than 30 in good health. Some clones in this sample may be carry-over from other donors' samples. The sequencing input was memory CD8+ T cells from PBMCs. Subset here: CD45RO+ cells pooled with CCR7-negative TemRA cells. The chain carries TRBV29-1 and TRBJ2-1; 7 bases agree with TRBD2. CDR3 coding DNA: TGCAGCGTTGTGCCAAGCGGGGTATACAATGAGCAGTTCTTC. Residues: CSVVPSGVYNEQFF.